The 4 T cell receptor beta chains listed next were all sequenced from one sample in a study of shared T cell receptors in the human thymus (dated by TCRdb to about 2021). The library was obtained by the immunoSEQ multiplex PCR assay. The clones in this table, taken by TCRdb from immuneACCESS, are in-frame only. Not every clone is retained; where verified, under half of the shortfall comes from an unresolved V gene, and the cause of the rest is unknown. The table for this sample lists almost 550,000 clones; 70% to 80% of them were counted only once. Jointly, the top ten make up approximately 0.013% of the sample. This sample also appeared in a second study, on human thymus T cells.

Sample: thymocytes. The receptors stem from a boy in the first two years of life with a congenital heart defect. Donor details come from another sample of the same person, matched by shared clones.

The genes are TRBV6-5 and TRBJ1-4; 8 bases are a match to TRBD1. The trim removed 7 bases at V and 8 bases at J, leaving 9 bases unmatched. CDR1 is MNHEY, CDR2 SVGAGI, per germline. This CDR3 has 14 amino acids. CDR3 nucleotide sequence: TGTGCCAGCACCACGGACAGGGCGCGCGAAAAACTGTTTTTT. This encodes CASTTDRAREKLFF.

This sequence joins TRBV7-8 and TRBJ2-7; 12 nucleotides align to TRBD2. CDR3 size: 20 residues. The germline V gene encodes CDR1 SGHVS and CDR2 FQNEAQ. J was trimmed by 2 bases and V by 2 bases; bases with no gene match: 16. CDR3 DNA: TGTGCCAGCAGCTTACCTGGGGCCGACCCGACTAGCGGGAGTACCTACGAGCAGTACTTC. Protein product: CASSLPGADPTSGSTYEQYF.

V and J are TRBV9 and TRBJ1-4; 8 nucleotides match TRBD1. The germline V gene has CDR1 SGDLS and CDR2 YYNGEE. The CDR3 is 17 amino acids. Trimming cost V 0 bases and J 8 bases; bases outside gene matches: 12. This chain's CDR3 is CASSVGSGQGAGEKLFF. CDR3 DNA: TGTGCCAGCAGCGTAGGTAGCGGGCAGGGGGCAGGAGAAAAACTGTTTTTT.

The rearrangement uses TRBV6-1 and TRBJ2-7, with unresolved D. This CDR3 contains 16 residues. Looked up from germline, CDR1 is MNHNS and CDR2 is SASEGT. Between the trimmed V and J ends, which lost 1 base and 0 bases, there was a span of 13 bases. The CDR3 sequence is CASSEESRSSSYEQYF. The CDR3 nucleotides are TGTGCCAGCAGTGAAGAGAGTCGATCTAGCTCCTACGAGCAGTACTTC.